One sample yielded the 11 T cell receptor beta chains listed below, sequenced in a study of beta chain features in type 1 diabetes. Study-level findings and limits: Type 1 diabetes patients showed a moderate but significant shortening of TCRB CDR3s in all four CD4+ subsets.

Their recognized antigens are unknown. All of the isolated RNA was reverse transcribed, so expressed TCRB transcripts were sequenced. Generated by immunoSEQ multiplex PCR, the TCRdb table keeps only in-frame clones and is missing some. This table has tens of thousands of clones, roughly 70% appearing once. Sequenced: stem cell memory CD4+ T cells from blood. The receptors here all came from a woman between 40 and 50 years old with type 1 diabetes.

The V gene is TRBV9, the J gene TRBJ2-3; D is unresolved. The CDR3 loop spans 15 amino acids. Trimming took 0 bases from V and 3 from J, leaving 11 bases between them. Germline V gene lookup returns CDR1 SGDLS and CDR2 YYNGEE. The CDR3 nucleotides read TGTGCCAGCAGCGTAGGCGATAGCCGAACAGATACGCAGTATTTT. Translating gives CASSVGDSRTDTQYF.

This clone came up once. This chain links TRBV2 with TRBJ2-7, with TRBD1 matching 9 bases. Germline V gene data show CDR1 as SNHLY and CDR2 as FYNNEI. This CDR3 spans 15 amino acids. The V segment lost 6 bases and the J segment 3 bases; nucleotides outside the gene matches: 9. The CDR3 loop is CASRTGTGSIYEQYF. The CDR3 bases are TGTGCCAGCAGGACCGGGACAGGGAGTATCTACGAGCAGTACTTC.

CDR3: CASIPRSHTGELFF. The CDR3 region has the DNA TGTGCCAGCATTCCCAGGTCTCACACCGGGGAGCTGTTTTTT. The chain links TRBV28 to TRBJ2-2; D remains unclear. Germline CDR1 and CDR2: MDHEN and SYDVKM. The CDR3 sequence is 14 residues long. Deletions cut 7 bases from V and 3 bases from J, with 12 bases between.

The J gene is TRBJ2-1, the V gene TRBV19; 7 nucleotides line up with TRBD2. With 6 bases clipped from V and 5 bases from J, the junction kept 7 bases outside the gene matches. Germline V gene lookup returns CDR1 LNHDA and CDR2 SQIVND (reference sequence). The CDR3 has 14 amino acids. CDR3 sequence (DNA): TGTGCCAGTAGACCTGAAGCGGGAAACAATGAGCAGTTCTTC. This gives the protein CASRPEAGNNEQFF.

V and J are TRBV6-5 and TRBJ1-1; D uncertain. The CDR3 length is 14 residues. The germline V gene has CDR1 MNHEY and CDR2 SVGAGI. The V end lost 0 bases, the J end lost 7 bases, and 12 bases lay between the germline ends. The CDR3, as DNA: TGTGCCAGCAGTTACTCGTCGACTCCGGGTGAAGCTTTCTTT. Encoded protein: CASSYSSTPGEAFF.

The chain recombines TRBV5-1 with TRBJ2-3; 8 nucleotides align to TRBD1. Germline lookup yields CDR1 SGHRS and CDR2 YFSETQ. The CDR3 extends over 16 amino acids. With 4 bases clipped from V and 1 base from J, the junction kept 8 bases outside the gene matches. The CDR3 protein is CASSAQTGVRTDTQYF. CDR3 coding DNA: TGCGCCAGCAGCGCACAGACAGGGGTCCGCACAGATACGCAGTATTTT.

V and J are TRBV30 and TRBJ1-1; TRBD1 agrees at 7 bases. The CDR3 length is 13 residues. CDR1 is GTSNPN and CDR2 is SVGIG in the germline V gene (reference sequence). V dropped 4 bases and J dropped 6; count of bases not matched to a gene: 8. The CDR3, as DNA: TGTGCCTGGATAAGGGGGCTAAGACCTGAAGCTTTCTTT. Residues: CAWIRGLRPEAFF.

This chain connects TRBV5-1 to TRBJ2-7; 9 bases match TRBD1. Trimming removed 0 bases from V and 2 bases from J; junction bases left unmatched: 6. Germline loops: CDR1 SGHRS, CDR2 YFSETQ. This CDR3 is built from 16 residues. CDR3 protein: CASSLDGTGNTYEQYF. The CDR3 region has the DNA TGCGCCAGCAGCTTGGACGGGACAGGGAACACCTACGAGCAGTACTTC.

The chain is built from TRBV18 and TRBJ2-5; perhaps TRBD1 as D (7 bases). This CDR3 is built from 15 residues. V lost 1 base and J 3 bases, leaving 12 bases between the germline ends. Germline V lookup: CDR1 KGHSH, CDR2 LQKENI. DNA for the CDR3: TGTGCCAGCTCACCACGCGGGACAGTAGAAGAGACCCAGTACTTC. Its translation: CASSPRGTVEETQYF.

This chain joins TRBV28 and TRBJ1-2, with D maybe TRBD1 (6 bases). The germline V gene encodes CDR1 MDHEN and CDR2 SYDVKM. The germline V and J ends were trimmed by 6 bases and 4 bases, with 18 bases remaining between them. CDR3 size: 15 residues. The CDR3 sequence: CASRRGGGIIYGYTF. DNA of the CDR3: TGTGCCAGCAGACGAGGGGGGGGGATCATCTATGGCTACACCTTC.

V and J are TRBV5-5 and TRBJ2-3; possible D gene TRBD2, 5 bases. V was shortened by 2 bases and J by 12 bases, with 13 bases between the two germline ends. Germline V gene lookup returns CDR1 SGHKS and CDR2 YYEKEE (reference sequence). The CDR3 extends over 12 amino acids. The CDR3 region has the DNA TGTGCCAGCAGCTTCGACGGGGTTCTTCAGTATTTT. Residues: CASSFDGVLQYF. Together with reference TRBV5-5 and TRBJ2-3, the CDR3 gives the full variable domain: DAGVTQSPTHLIKTRGQQVTLRCSPISGHKSVSWYQQVLGQGPQFIFQYYEKEERGRGNFPDRFSARQFPNYSSELNVNALLLGDSALYLCASSFDGVLQYFGPGTRLTVL.